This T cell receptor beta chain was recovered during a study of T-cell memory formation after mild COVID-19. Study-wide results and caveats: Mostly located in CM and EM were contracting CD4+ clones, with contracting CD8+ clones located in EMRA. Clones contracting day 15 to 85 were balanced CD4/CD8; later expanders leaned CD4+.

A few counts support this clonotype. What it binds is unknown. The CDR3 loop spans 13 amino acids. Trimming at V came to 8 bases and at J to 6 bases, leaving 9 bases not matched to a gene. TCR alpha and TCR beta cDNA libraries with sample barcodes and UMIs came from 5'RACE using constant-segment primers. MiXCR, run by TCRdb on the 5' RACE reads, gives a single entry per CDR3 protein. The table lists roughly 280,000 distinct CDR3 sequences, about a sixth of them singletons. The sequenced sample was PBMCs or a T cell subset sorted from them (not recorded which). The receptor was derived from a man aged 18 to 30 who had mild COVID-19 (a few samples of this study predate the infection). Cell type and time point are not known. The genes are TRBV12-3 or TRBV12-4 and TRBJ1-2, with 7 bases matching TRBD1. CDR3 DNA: TGTGCCAGCCAACAGGGGAGAGTTAATGGCTACACCTTC. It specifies CASQQGRVNGYTF.